The 28 T cell receptor beta chains presented below share a single source sample, sequenced in a study of T-cell memory formation after mild COVID-19. TCRdb re-called the 5' RACE reads through MiXCR, storing one row per CDR3 protein. The data hold 450,000 or so distinct CDR3 sequences, with about 23% observed a single time. Specimen: PBMCs or a T cell subset sorted from them (not recorded which). Receptors originate from an adult woman who had mild COVID-19 (a few samples of this study predate the infection). Cell type and time point are not known.

The rearrangement uses TRBV3-1 and TRBJ2-4, with D unresolved. The CDR3 contains 13 residues. Germline V gene data show CDR1 as LGHDT and CDR2 as YNNKEL (reference sequence). With 6 bases removed from V and 6 bases from J, the gap between germline ends came to 12 bases. The CDR3: CASSLLLGNIQYF. The DNA of the CDR3 is TGTGCCAGCAGTTTGCTTTTGGGAAACATTCAGTACTTC.

This sequence joins TRBV15 and TRBJ1-6, with D perhaps matching TRBD1 (5 bases). Looked up from germline, CDR1 is LNHNV and CDR2 is YYDKDF (reference sequence). V lost 1 base and J lost 8, with 12 bases in between. The CDR3 contains 15 residues. The CDR3 DNA is TGTGCCACCAGCAGAGCTCAGGGAGATTATTCACCCCTCCACTTT. Translating it yields CATSRAQGDYSPLHF. The full variable domain, rest sourced from reference TRBV15 and TRBJ1-6, is DAMVIQNPRYQVTQFGKPVTLSCSQTLNHNVMYWYQQKSSQAPKLLFHYYDKDFNNEADTPDNFQSRRPNTSFCFLDIRSPGLGDTAMYLCATSRAQGDYSPLHFGNGTRLTVT.

The V call is TRBV5-1, the J call TRBJ2-2, with D possibly being TRBD1 (5 bases). The germline V and J ends were trimmed by 5 bases and 0 bases, with 11 bases remaining between them. The CDR3 sequence is 15 residues long. Per the germline V gene, CDR1 is SGHRS and CDR2 is YFSETQ. The DNA for the CDR3 is TGCGCCAGCAGTGTCACAGGATCGAACACCGGGGAGCTGTTTTTT. This translates into CASSVTGSNTGELFF.

The chain employs TRBV11-1 and TRBJ2-3, with 12 bases lining up with TRBD2. The ends lost 3 bases at V and 2 bases at J; junction bases unmatched: 9. Germline V CDR1 and CDR2: SGHAT, FQDESV (reference sequence). The CDR3 has 18 residues. The CDR3 coding sequence is TGTGCCAGCAGCTTGCTAGCGGGGGGGATCTCTGTCACAGATACGCAGTATTTT. Translation gives CASSLLAGGISVTDTQYF. The complete variable domain, with remaining parts taken from reference TRBV11-1 and TRBJ2-3, reads EAEVAQSPRYKITEKSQAVAFWCDPISGHATLYWYRQILGQGPELLVQFQDESVVDDSQLPKDRFSAERLKGVDSTLKIQPAELGDSAMYLCASSLLAGGISVTDTQYFGPGTRLTVL.

V gene TRBV7-8 combines with J gene TRBJ2-2; D perhaps matches TRBD1 (6 bases). Trimming shortened V by 1 base and J by 5 bases, and 20 bases separated the two germline ends. The CDR3 has 18 residues. The germline V gene encodes CDR1 SGHVS and CDR2 FQNEAQ. The CDR3 loop is CASSLDPPWTVMTGELFF. In nucleotides, the CDR3 is TGTGCCAGCAGCTTAGACCCCCCTTGGACAGTTATGACCGGGGAGCTGTTTTTT.

The V call is TRBV5-1, the J call TRBJ2-7, with 11 bases aligning to TRBD2. Germline V gene data show CDR1 as SGHRS and CDR2 as YFSETQ. The V and J ends lost 0 bases and 9 bases, in that order; junction bases with no gene match: 8. The CDR3 covers 15 residues. Written as DNA, the CDR3 is TGCGCCAGCAGCTTGGCCGCTCTCGGGACTAGCGGGCAGTACTTC. It translates to CASSLAALGTSGQYF.

This clonotype showed up just a few times. This chain uses TRBV7-9 with TRBJ2-1; TRBD1 matches at 8 bases. CDR1 and CDR2 from the germline V gene are SEHNR and FQNEAQ (reference sequence). The V segment lost 2 bases and the J segment 7 bases; nucleotides outside the gene matches: 28. The CDR3 has 22 amino acids. In DNA, the CDR3 is TGTGCCAGCAGCTTACACCAGGGGGCAAGGAAGGTAGCGGTCTCTACGAGGAATGAGCAGTTCTTC. Amino acid sequence: CASSLHQGARKVAVSTRNEQFF.

This clonotype was counted only a few times. The V gene is TRBV19, the J gene TRBJ1-5; D is ambiguous. CDR3 length equals 13 residues. Germline CDR1 reads LNHDA; CDR2 reads SQIVND (reference sequence). V was cut by 7 bases and J by 6 bases, with 13 bases left in between. The CDR3 spells CASNEQRGQPQHF. The CDR3 DNA follows: TGTGCCAGTAACGAACAGCGCGGTCAGCCCCAGCATTTT.

This chain joins TRBV2 and TRBJ1-6, with no clear D. Looked up from germline, CDR1 is SNHLY and CDR2 is FYNNEI. This CDR3 contains 16 residues. V dropped 4 bases and J dropped 5 bases, with 15 bases sitting between them. The CDR3 DNA reads TGTGCCAGCAGTGTATTTCGAGGGAGCAATAATTCACCCCTCCACTTT. This translates into CASSVFRGSNNSPLHF.

This clonotype was detected many times. CDR3 residues: CASSRLQGDNTEAFF. The DNA of the CDR3 is TGCGCCAGCAGCCGACTCCAGGGTGACAACACTGAAGCTTTCTTT. The rearrangement links TRBV5-1 to TRBJ1-1; perhaps TRBD1 as D (5 bases). The CDR3 sequence is 15 residues long. In germline, CDR1 is SGHRS, CDR2 YFSETQ. V lost 4 bases to trimming and J lost 2 bases, with 15 bases between them.

This clonotype was seen just once. V gene TRBV20-1 combines with J gene TRBJ2-6; D possibly corresponds to TRBD2 (5 bases). Germline lookup yields CDR1 DFQATT and CDR2 SNEGSKA (reference sequence). The CDR3 is made up of 15 amino acids. The V and J ends lost 6 bases and 0 bases respectively, with 12 bases between them. CDR3 amino acids: CSARKRGSGANVLTF. Here the CDR3 DNA reads TGCAGTGCGCGCAAACGGGGCTCTGGGGCCAACGTCCTGACTTTC.

This clonotype was recorded a few times. This chain uses TRBV24-1 with TRBJ2-3; 9 nucleotides align to TRBD2. V lost 3 bases to trimming and J lost 5 bases; unmatched junction nucleotides: 5. Germline CDR1 KGHDR, CDR2 SFDVKD. This CDR3 is 15 amino acids long. This CDR3 is CATSDPAGGGDTQYF. As DNA, the CDR3 is TGTGCCACCAGTGATCCAGCGGGGGGAGGAGATACGCAGTATTTT.

This clonotype appeared a few times. The chain carries TRBV7-2 and TRBJ2-7, with 7 bases fitting TRBD2. J lost 2 bases, V lost 5 bases, and 6 bases had no gene match. Germline CDR1 SGHTA, CDR2 FQGNSA. This CDR3 is built from 14 residues. As DNA, the CDR3 is TGTGCCAGCAGCCCCCTAGCGGCTGCCTACGAGCAGTACTTC. Amino acids: CASSPLAAAYEQYF.

The V call is TRBV9, the J call TRBJ2-3; a possible D gene is TRBD2 (5 bases). CDR3 size: 15 residues. Trimming took off 0 bases at V and 4 bases at J, with 12 bases between the two ends. The germline gives CDR1 SGDLS, CDR2 YYNGEE. CDR3 sequence: CASSVDSGNADTQYF. CDR3 DNA sequence: TGTGCCAGCAGCGTAGACTCCGGGAACGCAGATACGCAGTATTTT.

The CDR3, as DNA: TGCGCCAGCAGTACAAGTGGGGTGCTGACACCCCTCCACTTT. Translated, it gives CASSTSGVLTPLHF. The V gene is TRBV5-1, the J gene TRBJ1-6; D not resolved. Trimming stripped 5 bases from V and 11 bases from J, with 17 bases between. Looked up from germline, CDR1 is SGHRS and CDR2 is YFSETQ. This CDR3 region has 14 residues.

The CDR3 nucleotides read TGTGCCAGCTGTTCGCCTGGGGACGAGCAGTACTTC. It codes for CASCSPGDEQYF. The chain uses TRBV2 and TRBJ2-7, with no clear D. The CDR3 consists of 12 residues. The germline gives CDR1 SNHLY, CDR2 FYNNEI. Trimming shortened V by 8 bases and J by 5 bases, and 13 bases separated the two germline ends.

The V gene is TRBV4-3, the J gene TRBJ2-2; TRBD2 might be the D (5 bases). Germline lookup yields CDR1 LGHNA and CDR2 YSLEER. Trimming removed 0 bases from V and 3 bases from J, with 5 bases in between. The CDR3 has 14 residues. CDR3 sequence: CASSQERDTGELFF. The CDR3 coding sequence is TGCGCCAGCAGCCAAGAGCGGGACACCGGGGAGCTGTTTTTT.

This rearrangement joins TRBV12-3 or TRBV12-4 to TRBJ1-2; D gene unclear. V was trimmed by 8 bases and J by 0 bases, leaving 10 bases between them. The CDR3 extends over 13 amino acids. The CDR3 region is CASSIGSNYGYTF. The CDR3, as DNA: TGTGCCAGCTCGATAGGCTCTAACTATGGCTACACCTTC.

V and J are TRBV7-6 and TRBJ1-1; D unclear. The V end lost 0 bases, the J end lost 5 bases, and 7 bases lay between the germline ends. Germline CDR1 reads SGHVS; CDR2 reads FNYEAQ. This CDR3 spans 13 amino acids. The CDR3 DNA is TGTGCCAGCAGCTTAGCAGAGAGGACTGAAGCTTTCTTT. As protein: CASSLAERTEAFF.

In its sample, this clonotype was seen a few times. The rearrangement joins TRBV6-5 to TRBJ2-7, with a possible D match to TRBD2 (6 bases). The CDR3 runs to 13 residues. V dropped 5 bases and J dropped 3 bases, with 11 bases sitting between them. Germline values: CDR1 MNHEY, CDR2 SVGAGI. CDR3 sequence (DNA): TGTGCCAGCAGTCCACGGGAGCACTACGAGCAGTACTTC. Translated: CASSPREHYEQYF.

This clonotype was seen a few times. This chain connects TRBV5-1 to TRBJ2-7; D is unresolved. The germline V gene has CDR1 SGHRS and CDR2 YFSETQ. The CDR3 has 17 residues. The V end was cut by 0 bases, the J end by 3 bases, with 19 bases between. The CDR3 spells CASSLARQVLNRYEQYF. The DNA of the CDR3 is TGCGCCAGCAGCTTGGCCCGGCAGGTGTTGAATCGCTACGAGCAGTACTTC.

The gene calls are TRBV10-3 and TRBJ2-2, with D possibly being TRBD2 (5 bases). The V end lost 9 bases, the J end lost 4 bases, and 12 bases lay between the germline ends. This CDR3 spans 13 amino acids. CDR1 and CDR2 from the germline V gene are ENHRY and SYGVKD. Written as DNA, the CDR3 is TGTGCCATTACGAGGGAAGTCACCGGGGAGCTGTTTTTT. Its protein product is CAITREVTGELFF.

This clonotype occurred a few times. The chain joins TRBV5-1 to TRBJ1-1, with D unclear. Trimming left V 0 bases short and J 1 base short, with 10 bases between. CDR1 and CDR2 (germline): SGHRS, YFSETQ. The CDR3 totals 15 residues. This CDR3 is CASSLAPGKNTEAFF. CDR3 sequence (DNA): TGCGCCAGCAGCTTGGCTCCAGGAAAGAACACTGAAGCTTTCTTT.

This clonotype was seen a handful of times. This chain uses TRBV30 with TRBJ2-1; the match to TRBD2 covers 12 bases. The CDR3 has 15 amino acids. V shed 0 bases, J shed 8 bases, and the junction held 5 bases outside the gene matches. In germline, CDR1 is GTSNPN, CDR2 SVGIG (reference sequence). The CDR3 is CAWSVRTSGVYEQFF. Written as DNA, the CDR3 is TGTGCCTGGAGTGTTCGGACTAGCGGGGTTTATGAGCAGTTCTTC.

This clonotype has just a few counts. V is TRBV4-2 and J is TRBJ2-5; unclear D gene. There are 15 residues in the CDR3. Per germline, CDR1 LGHNA and CDR2 YNFKEQ. The V gene lost 4 bases and the J gene lost 3 bases, with 15 bases spanning the gap. CDR3 nucleotide sequence: TGTGCCAGCAGCCCCATCCCAATGGGGAAAGAGACCCAGTACTTC. Translation gives CASSPIPMGKETQYF.

This clonotype came up a few times. This chain links TRBV18 with TRBJ1-1; the D is unclear. V was shortened by 6 bases and J by 2 bases, with 16 bases between the two germline ends. This CDR3 spans 15 amino acids. Germline values: CDR1 KGHSH, CDR2 LQKENI. In nucleotides, the CDR3 is TGTGCCAGCTCGGTGCACGAGCTTGTAAACACTGAAGCTTTCTTT. The encoded protein is CASSVHELVNTEAFF.

This clonotype was counted only a few times. The chain combines TRBV7-2 with TRBJ2-5; D unclear. Per the germline V gene, CDR1 is SGHTA and CDR2 is FQGNSA. V was clipped by 5 bases and J by 13 bases, with 17 bases between them. The CDR3 sequence is 12 residues long. The CDR3 is CASSRLVGVWYF. The CDR3 bases are TGTGCCAGCAGCCGCCTTGTCGGAGTTTGGTACTTC.

The chain has TRBV7-9 and TRBJ2-7, with D perhaps TRBD1 (6 bases). Between the trimmed V and J ends, which lost 2 bases and 4 bases, there was a span of 9 bases. This CDR3 contains 13 residues. Per the germline V gene, CDR1 is SEHNR and CDR2 is FQNEAQ (reference sequence). CDR3 sequence: CASSLPTGYEQYF. DNA of the CDR3: TGTGCCAGCAGCTTACCTACAGGGTACGAGCAGTACTTC.